This TCR beta chain was identified during a study of blood T cell repertoires in COVID-19. Looking at the study overall: COVID-19 samples from acute and convalescent phases originated in the United States, Italy and Spain.

In the authors' methods: Scientists estimated how many nucleated cells there were by amplifying reference gene primers. TCRdb's copy holds only in-frame clones and misses some; the assay was immunoSEQ multiplex PCR. V and J calls plus clone size are reproduced from that table; the DNA served to infer D and trimming. The sample lists 120,000 or so clones, roughly 85% occurring once. Germline values: CDR1 MGHRA, CDR2 YSYEKL. The V and J ends lost 0 bases and 5 bases respectively, with 12 bases between them. This CDR3 region has 15 residues. Sample: peripheral blood. The V call is TRBV4-1, the J call TRBJ2-3; possibly TRBD2 for D (6 bases). The clonotype was recovered from a human donor in a cohort sampled during active COVID-19. The DNA for the CDR3 is TGCGCCAGCAGCCAAGAAAGGGTGGGGGGAGATACGCAGTATTTT. Protein product: CASSQERVGGDTQYF.